The 13 T cell receptor beta chains below all came from one sample that was sequenced in a study of glioma-infiltrating T cells. The iRepertoire nested amplicon-rescue multiplex PCR amplified TCR alpha and beta CDR3s from RNA. MiXCR was run by TCRdb on the multiplex PCR reads, yielding one entry per CDR3 protein. The data contain 150,000 to 200,000 distinct CDR3 sequences, about 31% of them singletons. Sequencing was carried out using glioma tissue, nonneoplastic brain tissue, or PBMCs (not recorded which). These receptors all stem from a human donor with low-grade glioma or glioblastoma, undergoing nonglioma brain surgery, or in good health (not recorded which).

This clonotype came up many times. The chain is built from TRBV20-1 and TRBJ2-7; 10 bases match TRBD2. This CDR3 is built from 12 residues. Unmatched junction bases numbered 5, after V lost 8 bases and J lost 4 bases. Per the germline V gene, CDR1 is DFQATT and CDR2 is SNEGSKA (reference sequence). The CDR3 protein is CSSLAGVYEQYF. For the CDR3, the DNA is TGCAGTTCGCTAGCGGGAGTTTACGAGCAGTACTTC.

Regarding this clonotype: A clone one base away is much larger, so this may be a read error. V usage is TRBV7-8 and J usage is TRBJ1-1; D not resolved. The CDR3 length is 13 residues. Germline values: CDR1 SGHVS, CDR2 FQNEAQ. CDR3 residues: CASSLIQNTKAFF. CDR3 nucleotide sequence: TGTGCCAGCAGCTTAATCCAGAACACTAAAGCTTTCTTT. Using reference TRBV7-8 and TRBJ1-1 for the parts outside the CDR3, the full variable domain is GAGVSQSPRYKVAKRGQDVALRCDPISGHVSLFWYQQALGQGPEFLTYFQNEAQLDKSGLPSDRFFAERPEGSVSTLKIQRTQQEDSAVYLCASSLIQNTKAFFGQGTRLTVV.

Many counts were recorded for this clonotype. The chain is built from TRBV27 and TRBJ2-1; unclear D gene. Trimming removed 2 bases from V and 7 bases from J, with 15 bases in between. The CDR3 contains 15 residues. Germline CDR1 is MNHEY and CDR2 is SMNVEV (reference sequence). Written as DNA, the CDR3 is TGTGCCAGCAGTTTAATCGGTCTTCACTTTAATGAGCAGTTCTTC. Residues: CASSLIGLHFNEQFF.

There are a few counts of this clonotype. J is TRBJ2-3 and V is TRBV12-5, with a possible D match to TRBD2 (6 bases). Looked up from germline, CDR1 is LGHNT and CDR2 is FRNRAP. There are 14 residues in the CDR3. Trimming left V 7 bases short and J 4 bases short, with 15 bases between. The CDR3 spells CASDPGLNADTQYF. The CDR3 nucleotides read TGTGCTAGTGACCCGGGACTCAACGCAGATACGCAGTATTTT.

This clonotype was picked up many times. This chain joins TRBV7-9 and TRBJ2-5, with D unresolved. From germline, CDR1 is SEHNR and CDR2 FQNEAQ (reference sequence). This CDR3 region has 13 residues. V was shortened by 3 bases and J by 5 bases, with 10 bases between the two germline ends. CDR3 bases: TGTGCCAGCAGCTTGGACCTTTTGGAGACCCAGTACTTC. Its translation: CASSLDLLETQYF.

This chain uses TRBV12-3 or TRBV12-4 with TRBJ2-4; D may be TRBD1 (6 bases). The V end lost 7 bases, the J end lost 9 bases, and 10 bases lay between the germline ends. This CDR3 region has 11 residues. The DNA of the CDR3 is TGTGCCAGCACCCTCAGGGGCATTCAGTACTTC. It translates to CASTLRGIQYF.

The count of this clonotype is one. This could be a read error, since a much larger clone is one nucleotide away. This chain joins TRBV5-4 and TRBJ1-6; D not certain. The germline V gene encodes CDR1 SGHNT and CDR2 YYREEE (reference sequence). V lost 1 base and J 0 bases, leaving 8 bases between the germline ends. CDR3 size: 16 residues. The chain's CDR3 is CASSLSGGSYNSPLHF. The CDR3 DNA follows: TGTGCCAGCAGCTTGTCCGGCGGCTCCTATAATTCACCCCTCCACTTT.

A word on this clonotype: One junction end does not reproduce the germline sequence, and a read error may be involved. The genes are TRBV29-1 and TRBJ2-5; D call uncertain. This CDR3 comprises 12 residues. Germline CDR1 SQVTM, CDR2 ANQGSEA. The CDR3 region has the DNA TGCAGCGTTGGGCAGAATCAAGAGGCCCAGTACTTC. This sequence encodes CSVGQNQEAQYF. Based on the CDR3 plus reference TRBV29-1 and TRBJ2-5, the full variable domain is SAVISQKPSRDICQRGTSLTIQCQVDSQVTMMFWYRQQPGQSLTLIATANQGSEATYESGFVIDKFPISRPNLTFSTLTVSNMSPEDSSIYLCSVGQNQEAQYFGPGTRLLVL.

Many counts were recorded for this clonotype. The chain recombines TRBV4-1 with TRBJ1-6, with D tentatively TRBD1 (6 bases). Deletions cut 4 bases from V and 5 bases from J, with 9 bases between. Looked up from germline, CDR1 is MGHRA and CDR2 is YSYEKL. CDR3 length: 14 residues. In DNA, the CDR3 is TGCGCCAGCAGCCCCGGGGGCCATAATTCACCCCTCCACTTT. Protein product: CASSPGGHNSPLHF.

This clonotype came up many times. The V gene is TRBV4-1, the J gene TRBJ2-5; D is possibly TRBD1 (5 bases). V was trimmed by 1 base and J by 7 bases, leaving 19 bases between them. Per germline, CDR1 MGHRA and CDR2 YSYEKL. The CDR3 is made up of 16 amino acids. In DNA, the CDR3 is TGCGCCAGCAGCCAAGGGGTCAGGGATGGTCCGCGGACCCAGTACTTC. Translation: CASSQGVRDGPRTQYF.

This chain links TRBV4-1 with TRBJ1-2; D may be TRBD1 (5 bases). V lost 1 base to trimming and J lost 7 bases, with 16 bases between them. CDR3 length: 15 amino acids. Germline V gene data show CDR1 as MGHRA and CDR2 as YSYEKL. The CDR3 DNA is TGCGCCAGCAGCCAAGCCGGTTCCCGTGGGGGTGGCTACACCTTC. Its protein product is CASSQAGSRGGGYTF.

This clonotype was found many times. This chain joins TRBV2 and TRBJ1-2; D is uncertain. Looked up from germline, CDR1 is SNHLY and CDR2 is FYNNEI. The CDR3 length is 12 residues. V lost 7 bases and J 4 bases, leaving 10 bases between the germline ends. The CDR3 DNA reads TGTGCCAGCACCCAGTACGCCTATGGCTACACCTTC. The encoded protein is CASTQYAYGYTF.

This clonotype came up a few times. The chain joins TRBV10-3 to TRBJ2-7; the D is unclear. V lost 0 bases to trimming and J lost 6 bases, with 18 bases between them. The germline gives CDR1 ENHRY, CDR2 SYGVKD. The CDR3 runs to 16 residues. CDR3 region: CAISESSTPRPTEQYF. In DNA, the CDR3 is TGTGCCATCAGTGAGTCGTCGACCCCCCGGCCTACCGAGCAGTACTTC.